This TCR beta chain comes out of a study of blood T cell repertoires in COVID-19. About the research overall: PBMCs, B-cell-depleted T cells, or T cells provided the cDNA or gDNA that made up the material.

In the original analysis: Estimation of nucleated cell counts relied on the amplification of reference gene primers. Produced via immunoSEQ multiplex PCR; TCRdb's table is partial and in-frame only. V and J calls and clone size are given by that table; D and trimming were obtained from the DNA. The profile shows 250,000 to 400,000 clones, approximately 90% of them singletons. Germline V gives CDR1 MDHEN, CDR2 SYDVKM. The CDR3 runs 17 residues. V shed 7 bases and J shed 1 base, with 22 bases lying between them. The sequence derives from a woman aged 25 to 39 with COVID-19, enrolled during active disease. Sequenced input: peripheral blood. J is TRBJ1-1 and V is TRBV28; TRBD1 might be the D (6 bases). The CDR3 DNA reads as TGTGCCAGCAACCTCGAGATGGGGGGGCAAAAGAACACTGAAGCTTTCTTT. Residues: CASNLEMGGQKNTEAFF.